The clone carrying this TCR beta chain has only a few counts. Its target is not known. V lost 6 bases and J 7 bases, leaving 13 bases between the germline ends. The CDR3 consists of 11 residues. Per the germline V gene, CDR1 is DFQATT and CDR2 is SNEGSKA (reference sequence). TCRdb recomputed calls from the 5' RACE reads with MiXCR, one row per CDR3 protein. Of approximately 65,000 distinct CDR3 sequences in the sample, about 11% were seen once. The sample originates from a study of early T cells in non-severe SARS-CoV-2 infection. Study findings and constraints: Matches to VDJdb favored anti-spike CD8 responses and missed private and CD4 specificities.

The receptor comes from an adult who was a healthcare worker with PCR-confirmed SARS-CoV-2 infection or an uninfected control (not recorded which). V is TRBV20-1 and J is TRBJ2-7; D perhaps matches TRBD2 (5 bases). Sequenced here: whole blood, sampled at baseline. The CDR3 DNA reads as TGCAGTGCAGAAGACACGGGGGAGCAGTACTTC. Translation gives CSAEDTGEQYF.